This T cell receptor beta chain is drawn from a study of cytomegalovirus exposure and HLA in healthy donors. General study points: The likely origin of a cluster of highly shared sequence variants was a sequencing artifact.

The CDR3 length is 12 residues. Germline loops: CDR1 KGHSH, CDR2 LQKENI. V was pared by 5 bases and J by 1 base, with 5 bases between. In regard to this clone: The antigen remains unidentified.

Primers for the PCR totalled 60 Vbeta and 13 Jbeta. TCRdb's copy holds only in-frame clones and misses some; the assay was immunoSEQ multiplex PCR. Recorded for this sample: tens of thousands of clones. Source material: PBMCs. The sequence derives from a woman in her thirties or forties in good health and CMV-seropositive. V usage is TRBV18 and J usage is TRBJ1-1; D is unresolved. The CDR3 reads CASSFKNTEAFF. CDR3 nucleotides: TGTGCCAGCTCATTCAAGAACACTGAAGCTTTCTTT.